These 2 T cell receptor beta chains were all obtained from the same sample, sequenced in a study of graft-versus-host responses after intestinal transplantation. Profiled with immunoSEQ multiplex PCR; TCRdb holds only in-frame clones, not every one. The repertoire holds 90,000 to 150,000 clones, with approximately 95% as singletons. The antigens these receptors bind are not known. The sequences come from unstimulated CD8+ T cells sorted from spleen or lymph node cells, collected before intestinal transplant. These TCRs come from a human donor who received an intestinal transplant.

The gene calls are TRBV12-2 and TRBJ1-3. TRBV12-2 is a pseudogene segment. This CDR3 has 16 residues. CDR3 loop: CASRFPSVSSGNTIYF. DNA of the CDR3: TGTGCAAGTCGCTTTCCTTCCGTTTCCTCTGGAAACACCATATATTTT.

The rearrangement links TRBV15 to TRBJ2-7, with a weak D call TRBD2 (5 bases). There are 13 residues in the CDR3. From germline, CDR1 is LNHNV and CDR2 YYDKDF (reference sequence). Trimming left V 5 bases short and J 0 bases short, with 8 bases between. The CDR3: CATSPTISYEQYF. As DNA, the CDR3 is TGTGCCACCAGCCCGACTATCTCCTACGAGCAGTACTTC. Drawing the rest from reference TRBV15 and TRBJ2-7, the complete variable domain is DAMVIQNPRYQVTQFGKPVTLSCSQTLNHNVMYWYQQKSSQAPKLLFHYYDKDFNNEADTPDNFQSRRPNTSFCFLDIRSPGLGDTAMYLCATSPTISYEQYFGPGTRLTVT.